Presented here are 14 T cell receptor beta chains from one specimen sequenced in a study of tumor-infiltrating lymphocytes in primary liver carcinoma. Using a constant-region primer together with ProtoScript II reverse transcriptase, TCR beta cDNA was made from 500 to 650 ng of total RNA. Modified slightly, ARM-PCR produced TCR beta libraries over three nested multiplex PCR rounds. The two initial PCR rounds, approximately 10 cycles each, used TRBV1-TRBV30 forward and C-beta reverse primers. TCRdb fed the multiplex PCR reads into MiXCR, producing one record per CDR3 protein. The table records some 190,000 distinct CDR3 sequences, 60% of them present only once. They got blood RNA out of unsorted whole blood and also pulled out germline DNA. Sequenced: peripheral blood. These TCRs come from a man aged 35 to 55 with primary liver carcinoma and hepatitis B virus infection.

The chain carries TRBV6-5 and TRBJ1-5, with TRBD1 matching 8 bases. Germline CDR1 reads MNHEY; CDR2 reads SVGAGI. CDR3 size: 15 residues. V trimming: 6 bases; J trimming: 0 bases; junction bases outside the gene matches: 4. The CDR3 DNA reads as TGTGCCAGCAGGAGACAGGGGAATAGCAATCAGCCCCAGCATTTT. This gives the protein CASRRQGNSNQPQHF.

The sample holds a few counts of this clonotype. Germline and junction disagree at one end, which may indicate a read error. This chain joins TRBV11-2 and TRBJ2-7; D unresolved. CDR1 is SGHAT, CDR2 FQNNGV, per germline. The CDR3 consists of 14 residues. CDR3: CPSSLTDGVNEQYF. CDR3 sequence (DNA): TGTCCCAGCAGCTTAACAGACGGAGTCAACGAGCAGTACTTC.

Remarks on this clonotype: The conserved phenylalanine or tryptophan normally closing the CDR3 is absent here, so this likely arose from a read error. J is TRBJ2-1 and V is TRBV11-2; D may be TRBD2 (5 bases). CDR1 SGHAT and CDR2 FQNNGV come from the germline V gene. This CDR3 spans 12 amino acids. The DNA of the CDR3 is TGTTCCAGCAGCTTATGGGTAGCGGAGCAGTTCCTC. Its protein is CSSSLWVAEQFL.

As to this clonotype: As the CDR3 is not closed by the conserved phenylalanine or tryptophan, this likely results from a read error. The chain carries TRBV29-1 and TRBJ2-1; D gene ambiguous. Germline loops: CDR1 SQVTM, CDR2 ANQGSEA. The V and J ends lost 2 bases and 13 bases respectively, with 15 bases between them. The length of the CDR3 is 12 residues. The CDR3 region is CSVEFYSGHQFL. Here the CDR3 DNA reads TGCAGCGTTGAATTTTACTCGGGCCATCAGTTCCTC.

Note on this clonotype: A much larger clone lies one base from this, so it may be a read error. V usage is TRBV11-2 and J usage is TRBJ2-7; unclear D gene. Trimming pared 6 bases from V and 0 bases from J, leaving 9 bases between. Germline values: CDR1 SGHAT, CDR2 FQNNGV. The length of the CDR3 is 13 residues. The DNA of the CDR3 is TGTGCCAGCAGTCAACCTGTCTCCTACGAGCAGTACTTC. Residues: CASSQPVSYEQYF.

This clonotype was picked up a small number of times. The chain uses TRBV10-3 and TRBJ2-1; possible D gene TRBD1, 5 bases. The V end lost 7 bases, the J end lost 0 bases, and 13 bases lay between the germline ends. CDR3 length equals 15 residues. Germline V gives CDR1 ENHRY, CDR2 SYGVKD. CDR3: CAITVGADSYNEQFF. In DNA, the CDR3 is TGTGCCATCACTGTTGGGGCGGACTCCTACAATGAGCAGTTCTTC.

A word on this clonotype: At one of its ends the junction is not consistent with the germline gene, which may arise from a read error. The CDR3 DNA reads TGTGCCAACAGTTCACACGGGACTAGCGGGTACAATGAGCAGTTCTTC. Translation gives CANSSHGTSGYNEQFF. The V and J genes are TRBV6-6 and TRBJ2-1; 12 bases are a match to TRBD2. This CDR3 is built from 16 residues. Looked up from germline, CDR1 is MNHNY and CDR2 is SVGAGI (reference sequence).

On this clonotype: The conserved phenylalanine or tryptophan is not found at the CDR3 terminus, so this likely reflects a read error. V usage is TRBV12-3 or TRBV12-4 and J usage is TRBJ1-1; D possibly corresponds to TRBD1 (5 bases). V was trimmed by 7 bases and J by 3 bases, leaving 18 bases between them. This CDR3 has 15 residues. In DNA form, the CDR3 reads TGTGCCAGCACTCCCGCGAACGTGGGGCACACTGAAGCTTTCCTT. Translated: CASTPANVGHTEAFL.

In the case of this clonotype: One junction end disagrees with the germline gene, perhaps due to a read error. The chain carries TRBV29-1 and TRBJ2-3; 10 nucleotides agree with TRBD2. Germline V CDR1 and CDR2: SQVTM, ANQGSEA. The CDR3 length is 16 residues. DNA of the CDR3: TGCAGCGTGGGGGCTAGCGGGAGTTCGAGCACAGATATGCAGTATTTT. Residues: CSVGASGSSSTDMQYF.

There are a few counts of this clonotype. The J gene is TRBJ2-6, the V gene TRBV6-5, with D unresolved. V was pared by 4 bases and J by 0 bases, with 7 bases between. Germline assignment: CDR1 MNHEY and CDR2 SVGAGI. The CDR3 contains 15 residues. The CDR3 DNA reads as TGTGCCAGCAGTTGGGGTAACTCTGGGGCCAACGTCCTGACTTTC. Its protein is CASSWGNSGANVLTF.

In its sample, this clonotype was seen many times. The chain links TRBV6-5 to TRBJ1-5, with a tentative D call TRBD1 (6 bases). The germline gives CDR1 MNHEY, CDR2 SVGAGI. The CDR3 spans 15 residues. Deletions cut 5 bases from V and 3 bases from J, with 14 bases between. The CDR3 DNA reads TGTGCCAGCAGTCCAGGGGCCTCGACCAATCAGCCCCAGCATTTT. Its translation is CASSPGASTNQPQHF.

The chain carries TRBV12-3 or TRBV12-4 and TRBJ2-7, with 10 bases aligning to TRBD1. With V trimmed by 5 bases and J by 8 bases, 12 bases remained unmatched. The CDR3 length is 15 residues. The CDR3 region is CASSIPGQGSDKQYF. The CDR3 nucleotides are TGTGCCAGCAGTATACCGGGACAGGGGTCCGACAAGCAGTACTTC.

The chain links TRBV6-6 to TRBJ2-1; 7 nucleotides match TRBD2. With V trimmed by 1 base and J by 4 bases, 7 bases remained unmatched. The CDR3 loop spans 16 amino acids. Germline CDR1 is MNHNY and CDR2 is SVGAGI (reference sequence). DNA for the CDR3: TGTGCCAGCAGTTACTTGGGACTACCGGGTTACAATGAGCAGTTCTTC. Translating it yields CASSYLGLPGYNEQFF.

Worth noting for this clonotype: One end of the junction fails to match germline, which may point to a read error. The V and J genes are TRBV6-5 and TRBJ1-6, with D perhaps TRBD1 (6 bases). The CDR3 has 15 residues. CDR1 and CDR2 from the germline V gene are MNHEY and SVGAGI. This chain's CDR3 is CASTHLAGAGSPIHF. CDR3 DNA sequence: TGTGCCAGCACCCACTTGGCAGGGGCGGGCTCACCCATCCACTTT.